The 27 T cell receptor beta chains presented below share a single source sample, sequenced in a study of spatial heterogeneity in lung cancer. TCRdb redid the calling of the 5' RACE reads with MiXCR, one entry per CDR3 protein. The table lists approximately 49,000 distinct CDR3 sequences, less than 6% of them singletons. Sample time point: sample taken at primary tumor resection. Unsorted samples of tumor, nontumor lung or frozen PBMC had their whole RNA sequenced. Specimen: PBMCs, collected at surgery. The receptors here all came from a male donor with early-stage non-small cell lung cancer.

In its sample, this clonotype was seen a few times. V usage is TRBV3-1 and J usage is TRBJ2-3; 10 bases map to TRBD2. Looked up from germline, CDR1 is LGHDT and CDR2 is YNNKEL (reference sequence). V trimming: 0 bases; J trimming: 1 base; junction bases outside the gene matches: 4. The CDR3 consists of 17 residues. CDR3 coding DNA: TGTGCCAGCAGCCAAGAGACCACTAGCGGGGGCACAGATACGCAGTATTTT. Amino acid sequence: CASSQETTSGGTDTQYF.

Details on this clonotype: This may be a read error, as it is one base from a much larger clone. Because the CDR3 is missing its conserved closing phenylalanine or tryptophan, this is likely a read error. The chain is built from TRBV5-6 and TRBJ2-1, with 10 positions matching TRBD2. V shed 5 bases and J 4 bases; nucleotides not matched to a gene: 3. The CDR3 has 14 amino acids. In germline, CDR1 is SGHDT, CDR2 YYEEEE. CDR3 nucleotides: TGTGCCAGCAGAGGACTAGCGGATTACAATGAGCAGTTCTCC. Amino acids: CASRGLADYNEQFS.

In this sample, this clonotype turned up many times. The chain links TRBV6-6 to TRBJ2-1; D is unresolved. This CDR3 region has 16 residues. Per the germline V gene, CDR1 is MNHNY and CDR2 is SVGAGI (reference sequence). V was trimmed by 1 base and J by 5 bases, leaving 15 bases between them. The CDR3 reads CASSYFSGSPHNEQFF. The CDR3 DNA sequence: TGTGCCAGCAGTTACTTCTCGGGCAGCCCCCACAATGAGCAGTTCTTC.

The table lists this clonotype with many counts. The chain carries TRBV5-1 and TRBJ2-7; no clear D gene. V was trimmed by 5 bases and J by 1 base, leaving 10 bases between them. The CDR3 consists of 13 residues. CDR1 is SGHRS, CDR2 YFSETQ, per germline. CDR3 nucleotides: TGCGCCAGCAGTCCGATTACGTCCTACGAGCAGTACTTC. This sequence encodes CASSPITSYEQYF.

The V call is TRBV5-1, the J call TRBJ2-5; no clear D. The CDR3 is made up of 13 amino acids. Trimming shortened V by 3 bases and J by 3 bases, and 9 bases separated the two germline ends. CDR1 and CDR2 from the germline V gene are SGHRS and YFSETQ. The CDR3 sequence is CASSSVGEETQYF. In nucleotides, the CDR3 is TGCGCCAGCAGCTCCGTCGGCGAAGAGACCCAGTACTTC.

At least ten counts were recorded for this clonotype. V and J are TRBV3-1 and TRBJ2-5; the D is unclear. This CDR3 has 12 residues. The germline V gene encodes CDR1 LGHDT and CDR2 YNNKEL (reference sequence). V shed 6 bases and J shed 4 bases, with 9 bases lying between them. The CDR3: CASSGRPETQYF. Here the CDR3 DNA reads TGTGCCAGCAGTGGACGTCCAGAGACCCAGTACTTC.

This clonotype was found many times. The CDR3 coding sequence is TGTGCCAGCAGTTTATGGAGGGCCAGCACAGATACGCAGTATTTT. It translates to CASSLWRASTDTQYF. The chain couples TRBV12-3 or TRBV12-4 to TRBJ2-3, with a tentative D call TRBD2 (6 bases). This CDR3 spans 15 amino acids. V gave up 2 bases and J gave up 0 bases, with 9 bases separating them.

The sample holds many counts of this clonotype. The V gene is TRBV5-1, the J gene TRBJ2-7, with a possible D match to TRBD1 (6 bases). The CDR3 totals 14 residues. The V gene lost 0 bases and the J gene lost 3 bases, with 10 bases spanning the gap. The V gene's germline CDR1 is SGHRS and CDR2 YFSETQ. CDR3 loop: CASSLGGRNYEQYF. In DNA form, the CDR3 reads TGCGCCAGCAGCTTGGGGGGGCGGAACTACGAGCAGTACTTC.

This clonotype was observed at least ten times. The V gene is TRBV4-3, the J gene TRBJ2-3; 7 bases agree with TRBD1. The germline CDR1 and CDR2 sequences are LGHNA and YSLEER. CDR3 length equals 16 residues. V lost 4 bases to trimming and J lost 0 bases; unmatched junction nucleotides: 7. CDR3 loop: CASSLRGGTSTDTQYF. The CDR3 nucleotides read TGCGCCAGCAGCCTCAGAGGGGGCACAAGCACAGATACGCAGTATTTT.

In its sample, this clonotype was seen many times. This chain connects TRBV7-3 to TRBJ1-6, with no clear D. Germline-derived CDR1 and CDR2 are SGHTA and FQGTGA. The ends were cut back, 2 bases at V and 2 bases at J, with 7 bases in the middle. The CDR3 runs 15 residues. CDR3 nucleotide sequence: TGTGCCAGCAGCTTACTGGGGACCTATAATTCACCCCTCCACTTT. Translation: CASSLLGTYNSPLHF.

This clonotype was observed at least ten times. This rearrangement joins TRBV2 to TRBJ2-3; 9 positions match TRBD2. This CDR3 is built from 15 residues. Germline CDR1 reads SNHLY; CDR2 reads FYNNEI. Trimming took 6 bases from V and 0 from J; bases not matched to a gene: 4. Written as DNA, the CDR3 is TGTGCCAGCAGCGGACTAGCGCAGAGCACAGATACGCAGTATTTT. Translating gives CASSGLAQSTDTQYF. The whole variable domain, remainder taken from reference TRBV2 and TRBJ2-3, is EPEVTQTPSHQVTQMGQEVILRCVPISNHLYFYWYRQILGQKVEFLVSFYNNEISEKSEIFDDQFSVERPDGSNFTLKIRSTKLEDSAMYFCASSGLAQSTDTQYFGPGTRLTVL.

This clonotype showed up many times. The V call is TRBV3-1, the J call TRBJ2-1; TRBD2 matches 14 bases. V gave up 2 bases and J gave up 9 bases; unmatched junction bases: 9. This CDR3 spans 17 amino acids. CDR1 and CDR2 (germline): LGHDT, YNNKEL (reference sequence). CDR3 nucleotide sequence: TGTGCCAGCAGCCAACCGGGACTAGCGGGAGTCCGGGGTGAGCAGTTCTTC. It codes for CASSQPGLAGVRGEQFF.

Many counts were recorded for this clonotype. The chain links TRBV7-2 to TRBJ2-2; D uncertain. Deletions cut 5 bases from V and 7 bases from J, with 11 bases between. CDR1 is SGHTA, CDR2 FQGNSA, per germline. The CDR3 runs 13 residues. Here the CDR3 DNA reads TGTGCCAGCAGCCGGATGAGAAACGGGGAGCTGTTTTTT. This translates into CASSRMRNGELFF.

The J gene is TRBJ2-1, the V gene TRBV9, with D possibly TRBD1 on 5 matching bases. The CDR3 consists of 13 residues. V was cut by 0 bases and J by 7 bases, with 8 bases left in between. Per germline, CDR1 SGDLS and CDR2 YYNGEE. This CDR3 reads CASSVEKGNEQFF. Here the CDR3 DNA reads TGTGCCAGCAGCGTAGAGAAGGGGAATGAGCAGTTCTTC.

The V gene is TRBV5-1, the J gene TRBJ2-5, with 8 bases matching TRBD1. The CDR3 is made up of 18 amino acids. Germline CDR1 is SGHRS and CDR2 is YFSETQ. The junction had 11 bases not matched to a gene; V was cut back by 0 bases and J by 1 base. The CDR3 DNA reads TGCGCCAGCAGCTTGGCCCCACGACAGGGGTGGGGCCAAGAGACCCAGTACTTC. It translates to CASSLAPRQGWGQETQYF.

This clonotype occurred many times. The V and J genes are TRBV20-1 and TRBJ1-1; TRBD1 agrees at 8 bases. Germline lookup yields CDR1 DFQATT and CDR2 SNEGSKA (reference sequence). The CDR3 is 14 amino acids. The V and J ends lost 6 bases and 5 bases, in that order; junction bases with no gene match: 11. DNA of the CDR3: TGCAGTGCCCCCTTTACGACAGGGGTAACTGAAGCTTTCTTT. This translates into CSAPFTTGVTEAFF.

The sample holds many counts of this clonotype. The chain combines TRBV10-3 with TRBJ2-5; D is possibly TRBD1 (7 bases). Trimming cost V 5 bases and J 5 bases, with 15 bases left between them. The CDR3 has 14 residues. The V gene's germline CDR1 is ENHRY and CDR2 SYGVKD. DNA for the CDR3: TGTGCCATCAGTTCAGGGGGGAGCCAGGAGACCCAGTACTTC. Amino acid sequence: CAISSGGSQETQYF.

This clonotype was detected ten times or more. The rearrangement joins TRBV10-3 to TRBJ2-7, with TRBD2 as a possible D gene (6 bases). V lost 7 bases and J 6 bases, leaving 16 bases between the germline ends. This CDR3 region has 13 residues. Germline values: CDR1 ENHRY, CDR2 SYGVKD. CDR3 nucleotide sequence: TGTGCCATCACGAGGGGAACGACTAGCGAGCAGTACTTC. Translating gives CAITRGTTSEQYF.

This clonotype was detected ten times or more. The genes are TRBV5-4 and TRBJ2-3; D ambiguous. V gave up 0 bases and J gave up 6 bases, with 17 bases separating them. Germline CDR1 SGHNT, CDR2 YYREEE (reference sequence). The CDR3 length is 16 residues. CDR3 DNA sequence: TGTGCCAGCAGCTTGGATCAGTCCACGGCTTTGGATACGCAGTATTTT. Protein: CASSLDQSTALDTQYF.

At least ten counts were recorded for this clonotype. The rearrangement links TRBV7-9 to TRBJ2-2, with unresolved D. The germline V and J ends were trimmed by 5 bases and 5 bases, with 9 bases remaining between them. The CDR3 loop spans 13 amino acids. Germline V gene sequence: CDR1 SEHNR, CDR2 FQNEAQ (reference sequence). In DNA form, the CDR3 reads TGTGCCAGCAGCATTAGCCTTACCGGGGAGCTGTTTTTT. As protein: CASSISLTGELFF.

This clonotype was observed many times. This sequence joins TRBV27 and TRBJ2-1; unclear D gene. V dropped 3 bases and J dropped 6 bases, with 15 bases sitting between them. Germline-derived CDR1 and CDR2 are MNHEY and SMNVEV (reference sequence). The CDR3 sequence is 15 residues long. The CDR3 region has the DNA TGTGCCAGCAGTTTTCAACCGGATGCGCCCAATGAGCAGTTCTTC. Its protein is CASSFQPDAPNEQFF.

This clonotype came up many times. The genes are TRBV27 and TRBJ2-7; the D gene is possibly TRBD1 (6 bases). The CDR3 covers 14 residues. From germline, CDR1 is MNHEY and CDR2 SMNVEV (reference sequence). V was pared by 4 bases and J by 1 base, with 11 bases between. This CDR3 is CASSSVQGSYEQYF. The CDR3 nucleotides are TGTGCCAGCAGTTCCGTACAGGGTTCCTACGAGCAGTACTTC.

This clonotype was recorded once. CDR3 nucleotides: TGCGCCAGCAGCCCGGACGCCCGGGACAGGTATTCCTACGAGCAGTACTTC. Amino acid sequence: CASSPDARDRYSYEQYF. The chain combines TRBV5-1 with TRBJ2-7, with 8 bases matching TRBD1. V was clipped by 4 bases and J by 1 base; unmatched bases: 13. Germline V CDR1 and CDR2: SGHRS, YFSETQ. The CDR3 runs to 17 residues.

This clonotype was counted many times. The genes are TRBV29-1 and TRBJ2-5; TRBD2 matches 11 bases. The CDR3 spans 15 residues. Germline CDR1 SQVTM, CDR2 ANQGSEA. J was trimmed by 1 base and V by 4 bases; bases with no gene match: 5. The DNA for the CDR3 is TGCAGCGTTGTAATAGCGGGAGGGCCCCAAGAGACCCAGTACTTC. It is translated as CSVVIAGGPQETQYF.

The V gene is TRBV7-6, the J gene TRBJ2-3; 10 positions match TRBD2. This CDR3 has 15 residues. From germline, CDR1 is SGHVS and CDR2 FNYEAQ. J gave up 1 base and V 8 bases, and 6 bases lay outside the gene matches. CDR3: CASGVAGGGTDTQYF. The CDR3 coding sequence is TGTGCCAGCGGCGTAGCGGGAGGAGGCACAGATACGCAGTATTTT.

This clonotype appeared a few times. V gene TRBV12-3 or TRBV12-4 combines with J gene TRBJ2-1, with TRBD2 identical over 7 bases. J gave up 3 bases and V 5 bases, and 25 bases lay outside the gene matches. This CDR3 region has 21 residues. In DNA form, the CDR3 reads TGTGCCAGCAGTCCCCGGGTCGGGAGGCTGGTCACTTATGTAGGCTACAATGAGCAGTTCTTC. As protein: CASSPRVGRLVTYVGYNEQFF.

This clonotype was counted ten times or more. As DNA, the CDR3 is TGTGCCAGCAGCGTAGGACAGGGGTCGTTTGAAGCTTTCTTT. Residues: CASSVGQGSFEAFF. This chain connects TRBV9 to TRBJ1-1, with 8 bases aligning to TRBD1. Germline V gene lookup returns CDR1 SGDLS and CDR2 YYNGEE. V trimming: 0 bases; J trimming: 7 bases; junction bases outside the gene matches: 5. The CDR3 is made up of 14 amino acids. Supplemented by reference TRBV9 and TRBJ1-1, the full variable domain reads DSGVTQTPKHLITATGQRVTLRCSPRSGDLSVYWYQQSLDQGLQFLIQYYNGEERAKGNILERFSAQQFPDLHSELNLSSLELGDSALYFCASSVGQGSFEAFFGQGTRLTVV.